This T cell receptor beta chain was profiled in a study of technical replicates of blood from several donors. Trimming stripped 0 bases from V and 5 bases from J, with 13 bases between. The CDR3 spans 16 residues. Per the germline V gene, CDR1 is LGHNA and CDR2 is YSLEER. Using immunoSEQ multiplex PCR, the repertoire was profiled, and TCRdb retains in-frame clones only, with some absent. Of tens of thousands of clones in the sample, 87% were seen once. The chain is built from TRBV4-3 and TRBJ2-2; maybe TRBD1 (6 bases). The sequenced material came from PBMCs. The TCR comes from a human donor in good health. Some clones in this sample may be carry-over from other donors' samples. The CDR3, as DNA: TGCGCCAGCAGCCAAGAGGGAACAGGGTGGACCGGGGAGCTGTTTTTT. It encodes CASSQEGTGWTGELFF.